This T cell receptor beta chain was captured in a study of beta chain features in type 1 diabetes. This clone came up once. Reverse transcription of all isolated RNA meant that expressed TCRB transcripts were sequenced. Measured with immunoSEQ multiplex PCR; TCRdb has only the in-frame clones, and not every one. The sample has about 620,000 clones, 15% to 19% seen once. The receptor's source is a man aged 18 to 35 in good health. Sequencing was performed on naive CD4+ T cells from blood.

The DNA of the CDR3 is TGTGCCAGCAGTTACGATATGACAGCGAATGGCTACACCTTC. Translation: CASSYDMTANGYTF. The J gene is TRBJ1-2, the V gene TRBV6-5, with D perhaps TRBD1 (5 bases). CDR1 is MNHEY, CDR2 SVGAGI, per germline. Trimming left V 2 bases short and J 6 bases short, with 13 bases between. The CDR3 runs 14 residues.